The T cell receptor beta chain under discussion was sequenced for a study of regulatory T cells in long-lasting Graves disease. This clonotype came up a few times. The time point was: newly diagnosed GD, antithyroid drugs for less than 3 months. From RNA extracted from PBMCs, the TCR library was made. Arm-PCR of CDR3 regions and iRepertoire HTBI primers were the basis on which TCR beta libraries were built. TCRdb reprocessed the multiplex PCR reads with MiXCR, giving one entry per CDR3 protein. The sample holds under 700,000 distinct CDR3 sequences, around 16% seen once. This sample also appeared in a second study, on T cells in Graves' hyperthyroidism and ophthalmopathy.

The sequencing here drew on peripheral blood mononuclear cells (PBMCs), taken at new diagnosis, from a patient treated with antithyroid drugs. This clonotype was obtained from a woman between 40 and 65 years old with Graves disease.

The CDR3 region has the DNA TGCAGTGCGCCCACGACTGATAGCAATCAGCCCCAGCATTTT. Translation: CSAPTTDSNQPQHF. V is TRBV20-1 and J is TRBJ1-5; D gene ambiguous. CDR1 DFQATT and CDR2 SNEGSKA come from the germline V gene (reference sequence). The ends were cut back, 6 bases at V and 0 bases at J, with 12 bases in the middle. The length of the CDR3 is 14 residues.